Described below is a single T cell receptor beta chain sequence and its context. What it recognizes is unknown. TCRdb fed the reads into MiXCR, producing one record per CDR3 protein. Seen here are roughly 250,000 distinct CDR3 sequences, over 20% observed once, and the top ten hold 18%. These data belong to a study of T cell repertoires in cytomegalovirus infection. Study-level information: Public TCR beta signature analysis indicated the presence of both CMV infection and matching HLA type.

Study results and limitations: The ex vivo response showed dominance by HLA-C-restricted CMV-specific TCR beta clonotypes. CMV carriers with the relevant HLA were identified by cumulative public TCR beta family frequency.

The germline V gene encodes CDR1 SGHRS and CDR2 YFSETQ. The CDR3 contains 16 residues. The J segment lost 0 bases and the V segment lost 3 bases, leaving 9 bases of the junction unmatched. Sequences were obtained from CD8+ T cells from PBMCs. V is TRBV5-1 and J is TRBJ2-7, with TRBD1 matching over 7 bases. The clonotype comes from a human donor in good health (CMV status not recorded). Some clones in this sample may be carry-over from other donors' samples. The CDR3 region is CASSSLDRAYSYEQYF. As DNA, the CDR3 is TGCGCCAGCAGCTCCCTCGACAGGGCCTACTCCTACGAGCAGTACTTC.